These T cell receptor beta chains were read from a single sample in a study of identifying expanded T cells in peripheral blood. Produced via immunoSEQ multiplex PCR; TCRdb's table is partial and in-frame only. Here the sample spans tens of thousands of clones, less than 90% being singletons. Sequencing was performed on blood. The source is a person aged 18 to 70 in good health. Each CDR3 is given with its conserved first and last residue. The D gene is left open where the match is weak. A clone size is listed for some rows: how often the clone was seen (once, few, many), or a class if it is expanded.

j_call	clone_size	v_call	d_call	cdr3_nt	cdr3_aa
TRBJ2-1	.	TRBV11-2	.	TGTGCCAGCAGCTTCGGGACACGGACCTACAATGAGCAGTTCTTC	CASSFGTRTYNEQFF
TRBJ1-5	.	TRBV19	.	TGTGCCAGTAGTATCGGGGCAGCGGAAAATCAGCCCCAGCATTTT	CASSIGAAENQPQHF
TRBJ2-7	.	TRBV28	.	TGTGCCAGCAACCTAAGAGTGACAGACGAGCAGTACTTC	CASNLRVTDEQYF
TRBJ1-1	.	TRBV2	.	TGTGCCAGCACCGTGTCGAAGACAGTGGAAGCTTTCTTT	CASTVSKTVEAFF
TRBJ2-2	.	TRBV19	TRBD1	TGTGCCAGTAGTACCCTTAGGAACAGGGGCGCCGGGGAGCTGTTTTTT	CASSTLRNRGAGELFF
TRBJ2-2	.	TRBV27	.	TGTGCCAGCAGTTTAAACAGAAACACCGGGGAGCTGTTTTTT	CASSLNRNTGELFF
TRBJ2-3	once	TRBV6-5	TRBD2	TGTGCCAGCAGTCGACTAGCTTCTCTGGGAGATACGCAGTATTTT	CASSRLASLGDTQYF
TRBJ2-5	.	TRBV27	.	TGTGCCAGCAGTGCCAGGGATATGGAGACCCAGTACTTC	CASSARDMETQYF
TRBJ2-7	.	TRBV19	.	TGTGCCAGTAGTATAGTTCCCCCCTCGGAGCAGTACTTC	CASSIVPPSEQYF
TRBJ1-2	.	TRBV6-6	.	TGTGCCAGCAGTTACTCCGAGCCCTATGGCTACACCTTC	CASSYSEPYGYTF
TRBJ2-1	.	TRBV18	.	TGTGCCAGCTCACCCGGGACTGACTACAATGAGCAGTTCTTC	CASSPGTDYNEQFF
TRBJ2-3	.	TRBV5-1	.	TGCGCCAGCAGCTTGGACGCTAGCACAGATACGCAGTATTTT	CASSLDASTDTQYF
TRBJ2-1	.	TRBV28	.	TGTGCCAGCAGTACACAGGGATTGGGAGAGCAGTTCTTC	CASSTQGLGEQFF
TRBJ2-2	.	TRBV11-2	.	TGTGCCAGCAGCTTAGATATGGGGACCGGGGAGCTGTTTTTT	CASSLDMGTGELFF
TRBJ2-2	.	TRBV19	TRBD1	TGTGCCAGTAGTTTTCTCCCCCCCGGGACAGGGGCCACCGGGGAGCTGTTTTTT	CASSFLPPGTGATGELFF
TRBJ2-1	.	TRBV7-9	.	TGTGCCAGCAGCTTACGATCGGGCGGGACCGGATCTTACAATGAGCAGTTCTTC	CASSLRSGGTGSYNEQFF
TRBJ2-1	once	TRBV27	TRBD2	TGTGCCAGCAGTTTAGAGCGGGGGAGACCCTACAATGAGCAGTTCTTC	CASSLERGRPYNEQFF
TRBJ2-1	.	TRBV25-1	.	TGTGCCAGCAGTGAATATGCCGGGGGCAATGAGCAGTTCTTC	CASSEYAGGNEQFF
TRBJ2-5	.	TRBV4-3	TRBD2	TGCGCCAGCAGCCAAACTAGCGGGAGGGTCGCTGAGACCCAGTACTTC	CASSQTSGRVAETQYF
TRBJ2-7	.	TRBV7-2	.	TGTGCCAGCAGCTTAGTACGGTCGACCTACGAGCAGTACTTC	CASSLVRSTYEQYF
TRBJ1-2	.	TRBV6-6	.	TGTGCCAGCAGTTTCTTACAGGGAAACTATGGCTACACCTTC	CASSFLQGNYGYTF
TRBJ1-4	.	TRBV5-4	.	TGTGCCAGCAGCTTGTTTTCAGGGAACGAAAAACTGTTTTTT	CASSLFSGNEKLFF
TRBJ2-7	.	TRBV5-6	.	TGTGCCAGCAGCGGTTTTTTGGGCGAGCAGTACTTC	CASSGFLGEQYF
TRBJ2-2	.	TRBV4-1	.	TGCGCCAGCAGCCCATCTGGTTGGCCGGACACCGGGGAGCTGTTTTTT	CASSPSGWPDTGELFF
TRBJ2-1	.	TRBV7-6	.	TGTGCCAGCAGCTCCCCAGCGGTGGGTTACAATGAGCAGTTCTTC	CASSSPAVGYNEQFF
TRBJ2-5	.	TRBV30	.	TGTGCCTGCCAGGGAATTGGAGAGACCCAGTACTTC	CACQGIGETQYF
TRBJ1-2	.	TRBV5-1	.	TGCGCCAGCAGCTTGGCGGCTGGAGGAGCTAACTATGGCTACACCTTC	CASSLAAGGANYGYTF
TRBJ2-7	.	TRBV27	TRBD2	TGTGCCAGCAGAACAGGGACTAGCGGGACTCAGTACTTC	CASRTGTSGTQYF
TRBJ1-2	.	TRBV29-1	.	TGCAGCGTCCAGGCACTGGGACACTATGGCTACACCTTC	CSVQALGHYGYTF
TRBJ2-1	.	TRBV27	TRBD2	TGTGCCAGCACCCCCCGAGTAGCGGGGTACAATGAGCAGTTCTTC	CASTPRVAGYNEQFF
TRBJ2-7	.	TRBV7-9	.	TGTGCCAGCAGCCCTGGACGCGAGCAGTACTTC	CASSPGREQYF
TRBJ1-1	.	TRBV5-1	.	TGCGCCAGCAGCTTGGGTCTGAACACTGAAGCTTTCTTT	CASSLGLNTEAFF
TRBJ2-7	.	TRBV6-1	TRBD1	TGTGCCAGCAGATCGAGGACAGGGGGCGTTTACGAGCAGTACTTC	CASRSRTGGVYEQYF
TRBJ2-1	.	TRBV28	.	TGTGCCAGCAGTTTCCTCTCCTACAATGAGCAGTTCTTC	CASSFLSYNEQFF
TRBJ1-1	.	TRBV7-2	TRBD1	TGTGCCAGCAGTACAGGGGGCACTGAAGCTTTCTTT	CASSTGGTEAFF
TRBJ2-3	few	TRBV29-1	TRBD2	TGCAGCGAGAAGACTAGCGGGAGGACAGATACGCAGTATTTT	CSEKTSGRTDTQYF
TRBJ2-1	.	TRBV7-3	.	TGTGCCAGCAGCCCAGGACCGCAGACCTACAATGAGCAGTTCTTC	CASSPGPQTYNEQFF
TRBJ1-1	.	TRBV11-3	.	TGTGCCAGCAGCTGGTCAATGAACACTGAAGCTTTCTTT	CASSWSMNTEAFF
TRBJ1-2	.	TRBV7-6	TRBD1	TGTGCCAGCAGCTTAGAAGGGACAGCCGGTGGCTACACCTTC	CASSLEGTAGGYTF
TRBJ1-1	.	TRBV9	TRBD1	TGTGCCAGCAGCGTGTCGGGACAGATGAACACTGAAGCTTTCTTT	CASSVSGQMNTEAFF
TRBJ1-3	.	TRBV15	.	TGTGCCACCAGCAGCGGGACGGTCCGAAACACCATATATTTT	CATSSGTVRNTIYF
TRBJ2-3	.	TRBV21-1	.	TGTGCCAGCCTCGAGACCGGGGACGATACGCAGTATTTT	CASLETGDDTQYF
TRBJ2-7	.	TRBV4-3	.	TGCGCCAGCAGCCTCTATCGAGGGGAGAACTACGAGCAGTACTTC	CASSLYRGENYEQYF
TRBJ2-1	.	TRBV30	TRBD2	TGTGCCTGGAGTGTAAGCTCTAGCGGACACAACAATGAGCAGTTCTTC	CAWSVSSSGHNNEQFF
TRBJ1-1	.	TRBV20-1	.	TGCAGTGCTAGAGGGAACACTGAAGCTTTCTTT	CSARGNTEAFF
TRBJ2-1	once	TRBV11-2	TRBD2	TGTGCCAGCAGCCCCGGGACTAGCGGAGCCAATGAGCAGTTCTTC	CASSPGTSGANEQFF